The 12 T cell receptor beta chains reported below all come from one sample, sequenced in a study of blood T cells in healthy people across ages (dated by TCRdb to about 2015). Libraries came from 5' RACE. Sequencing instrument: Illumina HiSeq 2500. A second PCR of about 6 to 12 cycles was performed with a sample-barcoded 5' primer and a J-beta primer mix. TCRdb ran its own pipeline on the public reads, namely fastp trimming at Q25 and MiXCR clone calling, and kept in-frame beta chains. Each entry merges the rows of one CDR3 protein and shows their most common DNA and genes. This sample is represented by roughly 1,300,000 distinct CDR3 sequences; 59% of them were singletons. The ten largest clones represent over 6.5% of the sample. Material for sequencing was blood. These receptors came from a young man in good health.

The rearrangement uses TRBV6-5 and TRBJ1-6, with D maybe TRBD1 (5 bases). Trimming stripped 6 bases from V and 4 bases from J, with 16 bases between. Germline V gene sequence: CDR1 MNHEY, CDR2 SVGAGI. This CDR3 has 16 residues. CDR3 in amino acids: CASRRDSGRYNSPLHF. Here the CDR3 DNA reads TGTGCCAGCAGAAGGGACTCGGGGCGTTATAATTCACCCCTCCACTTT.

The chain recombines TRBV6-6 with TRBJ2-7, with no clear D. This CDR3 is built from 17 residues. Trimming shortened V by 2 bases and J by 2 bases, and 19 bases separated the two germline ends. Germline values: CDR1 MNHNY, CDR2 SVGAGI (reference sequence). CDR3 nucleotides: TGTGCCAGCAGTTACGCGGACCGTCCAGGTGCTACCTACGAGCAGTACTTC. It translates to CASSYADRPGATYEQYF.

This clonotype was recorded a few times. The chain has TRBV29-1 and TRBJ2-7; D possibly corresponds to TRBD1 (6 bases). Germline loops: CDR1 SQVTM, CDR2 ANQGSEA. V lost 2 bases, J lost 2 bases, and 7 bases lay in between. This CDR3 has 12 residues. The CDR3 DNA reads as TGCAGCGTTGAAAACAGGGCCTACGAGCAGTACTTC. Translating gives CSVENRAYEQYF.

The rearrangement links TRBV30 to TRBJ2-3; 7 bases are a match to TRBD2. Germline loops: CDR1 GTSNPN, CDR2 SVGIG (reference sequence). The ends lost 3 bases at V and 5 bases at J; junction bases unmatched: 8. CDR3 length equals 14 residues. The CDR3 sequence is CAWSPGTGGDTQYF. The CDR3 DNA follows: TGTGCCTGGAGCCCTGGGACGGGGGGAGATACGCAGTATTTT.

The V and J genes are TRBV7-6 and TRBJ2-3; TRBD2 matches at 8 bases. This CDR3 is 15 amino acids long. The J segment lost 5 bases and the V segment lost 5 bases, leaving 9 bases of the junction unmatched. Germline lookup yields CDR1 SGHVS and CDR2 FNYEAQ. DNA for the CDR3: TGTGCCAGCAGCCCGCCGGGGGGGCCCGGAGATACGCAGTATTTT. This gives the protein CASSPPGGPGDTQYF.

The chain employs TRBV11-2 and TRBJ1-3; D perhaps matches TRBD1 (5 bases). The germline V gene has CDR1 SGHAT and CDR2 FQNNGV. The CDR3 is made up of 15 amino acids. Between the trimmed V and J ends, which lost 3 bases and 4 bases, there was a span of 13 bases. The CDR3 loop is CASSLGRGFGNTIYF. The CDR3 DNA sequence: TGTGCCAGCAGCTTGGGACGGGGGTTCGGAAACACCATATATTTT.

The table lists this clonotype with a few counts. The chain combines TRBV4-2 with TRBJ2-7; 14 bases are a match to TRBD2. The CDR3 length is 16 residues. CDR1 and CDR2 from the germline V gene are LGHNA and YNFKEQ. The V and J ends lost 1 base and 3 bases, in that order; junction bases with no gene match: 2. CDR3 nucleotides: TGTGCCAGCAGCCAAGTGGGACTAGCGGGAGACTACGAGCAGTACTTC. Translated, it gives CASSQVGLAGDYEQYF.

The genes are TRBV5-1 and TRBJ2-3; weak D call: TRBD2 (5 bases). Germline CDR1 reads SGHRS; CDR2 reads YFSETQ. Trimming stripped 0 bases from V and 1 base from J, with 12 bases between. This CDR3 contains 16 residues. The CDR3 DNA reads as TGCGCCAGCAGCTTGGATGGTCTAGCAGGCACAGATACGCAGTATTTT. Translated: CASSLDGLAGTDTQYF.

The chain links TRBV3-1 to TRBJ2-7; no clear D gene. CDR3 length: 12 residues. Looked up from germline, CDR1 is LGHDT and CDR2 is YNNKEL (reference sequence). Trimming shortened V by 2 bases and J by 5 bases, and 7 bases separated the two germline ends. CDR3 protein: CASSQYAHEQYF. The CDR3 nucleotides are TGTGCCAGCAGCCAATATGCGCACGAGCAGTACTTC.

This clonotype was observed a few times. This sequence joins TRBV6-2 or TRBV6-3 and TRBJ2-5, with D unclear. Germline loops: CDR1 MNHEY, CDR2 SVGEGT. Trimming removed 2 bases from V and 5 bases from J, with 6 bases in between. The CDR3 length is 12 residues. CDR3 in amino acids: CASSYMGETQYF. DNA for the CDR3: TGTGCCAGCAGTTACATGGGGGAGACCCAGTACTTC.

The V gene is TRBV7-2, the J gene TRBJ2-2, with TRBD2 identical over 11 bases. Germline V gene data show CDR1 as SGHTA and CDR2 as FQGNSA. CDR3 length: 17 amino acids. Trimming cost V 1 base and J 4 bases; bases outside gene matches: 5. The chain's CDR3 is CASSLVSLAGGTGELFF. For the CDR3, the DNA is TGTGCCAGCAGCTTAGTGAGCCTAGCGGGGGGCACCGGGGAGCTGTTTTTT.

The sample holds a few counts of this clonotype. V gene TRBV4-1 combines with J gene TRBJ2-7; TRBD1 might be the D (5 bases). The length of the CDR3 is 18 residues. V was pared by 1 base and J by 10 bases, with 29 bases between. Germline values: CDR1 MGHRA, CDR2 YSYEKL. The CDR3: CASSQGFSGSRTLGPQYF. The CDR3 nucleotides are TGCGCCAGCAGCCAAGGATTCTCTGGCAGTCGGACCCTGGGGCCCCAGTACTTC.